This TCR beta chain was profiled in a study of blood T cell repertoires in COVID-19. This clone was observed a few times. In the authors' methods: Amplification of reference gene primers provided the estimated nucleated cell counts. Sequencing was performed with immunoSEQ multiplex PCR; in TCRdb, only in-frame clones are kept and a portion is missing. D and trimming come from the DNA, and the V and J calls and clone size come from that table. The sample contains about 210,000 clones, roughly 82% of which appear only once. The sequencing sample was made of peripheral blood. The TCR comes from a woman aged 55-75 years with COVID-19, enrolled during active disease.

The CDR3 region is CASSSTRAGGQNTQYF. The DNA for the CDR3 is TGCGCCAGCAGCTCTACCAGAGCGGGGGGGCAAAATACGCAGTATTTT. V gene TRBV5-1 combines with J gene TRBJ2-3, with 10 bases identical to TRBD2. This CDR3 region has 16 residues. Trimming cost V 3 bases and J 7 bases; bases outside gene matches: 11. Germline CDR1 reads SGHRS; CDR2 reads YFSETQ.